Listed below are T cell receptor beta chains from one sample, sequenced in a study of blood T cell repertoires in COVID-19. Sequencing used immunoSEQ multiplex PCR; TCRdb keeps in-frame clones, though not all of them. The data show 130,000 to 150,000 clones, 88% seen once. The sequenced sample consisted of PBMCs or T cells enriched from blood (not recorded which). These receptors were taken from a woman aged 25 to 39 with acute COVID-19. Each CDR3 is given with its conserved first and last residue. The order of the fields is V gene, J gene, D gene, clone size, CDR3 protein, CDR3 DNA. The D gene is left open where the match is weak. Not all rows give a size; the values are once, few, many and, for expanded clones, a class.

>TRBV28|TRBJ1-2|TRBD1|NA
CASSSGQGDYGYTF
TGTGCCAGCAGCTCCGGACAGGGGGACTATGGCTACACCTTC
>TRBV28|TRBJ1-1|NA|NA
CASSLPGGGTEAFF
TGTGCCAGCAGTTTACCGGGGGGTGGCACTGAAGCTTTCTTT
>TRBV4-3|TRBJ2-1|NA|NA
CASSQDLYAGIGEQFF
TGCGCCAGCAGCCAAGATTTATACGCAGGGATTGGTGAGCAGTTCTTC
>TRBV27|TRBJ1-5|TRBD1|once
CVSRRTGSNQPQHF
TGTGTCAGCAGAAGGACAGGTAGCAATCAGCCCCAGCATTTT
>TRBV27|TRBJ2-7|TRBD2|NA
CASSLSSGGVYEQYF
TGTGCCAGCAGTTTAAGTAGCGGGGGGGTGTACGAGCAGTACTTC
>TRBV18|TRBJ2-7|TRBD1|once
CASSLGTGTYEQYF
TGTGCCAGCTCACTTGGGACAGGGACCTACGAGCAGTACTTC
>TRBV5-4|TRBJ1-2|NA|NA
CASRSRYGYTF
TGTGCCAGCAGGTCCCGCTATGGCTACACCTTC
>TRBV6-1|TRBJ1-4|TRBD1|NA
CASSERRDRDANEKLFF
TGTGCCAGCAGTGAAAGGAGAGACAGGGATGCTAATGAAAAACTGTTTTTT
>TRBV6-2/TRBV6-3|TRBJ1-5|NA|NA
CASSYGTNQPQHF
TGTGCCAGCAGTTACGGCACAAATCAGCCCCAGCATTTT
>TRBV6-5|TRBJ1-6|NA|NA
CASSYEGVNSPLHF
TGTGCCAGCAGTTACGAAGGGGTAAATTCACCCCTCCACTTT
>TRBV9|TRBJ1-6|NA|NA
CASSGYSNSPLHF
TGTGCCAGCTCGGGTTATTCGAATTCACCCCTCCACTTT
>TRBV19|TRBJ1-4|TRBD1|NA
CASSRTGGTEKLFF
TGTGCCAGTAGTAGGACAGGGGGCACTGAAAAACTGTTTTTT
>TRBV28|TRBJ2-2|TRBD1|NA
CASSLLGTGIMNTGELFF
TGTGCCAGCAGCCTCCTAGGGACAGGGATAATGAACACCGGGGAGCTGTTTTTT
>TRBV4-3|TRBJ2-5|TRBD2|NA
CASSQEGSGIGETQYF
TGCGCCAGCAGCCAAGAAGGTAGCGGGATCGGGGAGACCCAGTACTTC
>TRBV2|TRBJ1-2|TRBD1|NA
CASRILTGTANGYTF
TGTGCCAGCAGGATCCTAACCGGGACAGCCAATGGCTACACCTTC
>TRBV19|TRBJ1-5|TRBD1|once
CASSNRTGINQPQHF
TGTGCCAGTAGTAATCGGACAGGGATTAATCAGCCCCAGCATTTT
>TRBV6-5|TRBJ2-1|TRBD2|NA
CASSLGLADNEQFF
TGTGCCAGCAGTTTGGGACTAGCGGACAATGAGCAGTTCTTC
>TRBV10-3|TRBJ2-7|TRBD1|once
CAIRDSSHEQYF
TGTGCCATCCGGGACAGCAGCCACGAGCAGTACTTC
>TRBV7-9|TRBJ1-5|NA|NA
CASSFPNQPQHF
TGTGCCAGCAGCTTCCCGAATCAGCCCCAGCATTTT
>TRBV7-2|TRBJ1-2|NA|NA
CASVRWGEGYGYTF
TGTGCCAGCGTTCGCTGGGGGGAGGGCTATGGCTACACCTTC
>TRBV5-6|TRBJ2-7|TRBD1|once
CASRLGQYSYEQYF
TGTGCCAGCAGGTTGGGACAGTACTCCTACGAGCAGTACTTC
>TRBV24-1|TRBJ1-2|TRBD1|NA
CATSDPQGPQTVYGYTF
TGTGCCACCAGTGACCCACAGGGGCCTCAAACAGTCTATGGCTACACCTTC